Following are 15 T cell receptor beta chains from one sample sequenced in a study of CD4 T cells in relation to SARS-CoV-2 and coronaviruses (dated by TCRdb to the early 2020s). These TCRs are of unknown antigen specificity. Preparation of the library involved the immunoSEQ multiplex PCR assay. Here the immuneACCESS table is served through TCRdb, limited to in-frame sequences with V and J called. Missing clones are a known gap in these copies; in checked studies unresolved V genes cover under half, and the rest lacks a known reason. Within this sample are over 15,000 clones, with over 70% of them counted one time only. The ten largest clones capture around 30% of the sample. CD4+ T cells from unexposed donors were collected before the COVID-19 pandemic (2011-2018). After about 9 days of culture, CD4+ T cells were isolated with the EasySep CD4+ T cell isolation kit. The source material was CD4+ T cells from PBMCs, cultured in vitro. Every receptor here comes from a human donor in good health.

The chain is built from TRBV7-9 and TRBJ2-5; D unresolved. CDR1 is SEHNR, CDR2 FQNEAQ, per germline (reference sequence). The CDR3 has 14 residues. Between the trimmed V and J ends, which lost 5 bases and 3 bases, there was a span of 13 bases. In DNA form, the CDR3 reads TGTGCCAGCAGCCCAGGTGCCGTTAAAGAGACCCAGTACTTC. Its translation: CASSPGAVKETQYF.

The rearrangement joins TRBV6-5 to TRBJ2-1; 11 bases are shared with TRBD1. Trimming removed 4 bases from V and 6 bases from J; junction bases left unmatched: 8. In germline, CDR1 is MNHEY, CDR2 SVGAGI. The length of the CDR3 is 16 residues. CDR3 amino acids: CASSFTPGQGVNEQFF. The CDR3 region has the DNA TGTGCCAGCAGTTTCACCCCGGGACAGGGGGTCAATGAGCAGTTCTTC.

This chain connects TRBV19 to TRBJ1-1; D is perhaps TRBD1 (5 bases). Germline-derived CDR1 and CDR2 are LNHDA and SQIVND (reference sequence). The V gene lost 5 bases and the J gene lost 3 bases, with 13 bases spanning the gap. The length of the CDR3 is 14 residues. CDR3 residues: CASSLGTYYTEAFF. Here the CDR3 DNA reads TGTGCCAGTAGTCTCGGGACGTACTACACTGAAGCTTTCTTT.

This rearrangement joins TRBV24-1 to TRBJ2-1, with 10 bases lining up with TRBD2. Germline CDR1 and CDR2: KGHDR and SFDVKD. The CDR3 runs to 16 residues. V lost 0 bases, J lost 9 bases, and 7 bases stayed unmatched. CDR3: CATSDLGASGSGEQFF. The CDR3 DNA follows: TGTGCCACCAGTGATTTGGGGGCTAGCGGGAGCGGTGAGCAGTTCTTC.

The chain joins TRBV7-8 to TRBJ2-7, with 10 bases aligning to TRBD2. The CDR3 loop spans 17 amino acids. The junction had 10 bases not matched to a gene; V was cut back by 5 bases and J by 0 bases. Germline CDR1 SGHVS, CDR2 FQNEAQ. In nucleotides, the CDR3 is TGTGCCAGCAGCCCCCCGGGACTAGCGAGAAGCTCCTACGAGCAGTACTTC. Translating it yields CASSPPGLARSSYEQYF.

This clone was seen only a few times. The rearrangement uses TRBV2 and TRBJ2-2; D is ambiguous. V was pared by 7 bases and J by 5 bases, with 11 bases between. The germline gives CDR1 SNHLY, CDR2 FYNNEI. This CDR3 is 13 amino acids long. The CDR3 loop reads CASKSRWTGELFF. In nucleotides, the CDR3 is TGTGCCAGCAAAAGTAGATGGACCGGGGAGCTGTTTTTT. Based on the CDR3 plus reference TRBV2 and TRBJ2-2, the full variable domain is EPEVTQTPSHQVTQMGQEVILRCVPISNHLYFYWYRQILGQKVEFLVSFYNNEISEKSEIFDDQFSVERPDGSNFTLKIRSTKLEDSAMYFCASKSRWTGELFFGEGSRLTVL.

The sample holds a few counts of this clone. This chain links TRBV9 with TRBJ1-1; 9 positions match TRBD1. The CDR3 extends over 15 amino acids. The germline CDR1 and CDR2 sequences are SGDLS and YYNGEE. J gave up 0 bases and V 3 bases, and 3 bases lay outside the gene matches. CDR3 sequence: CASSGTGGLNTEAFF. Written as DNA, the CDR3 is TGTGCCAGCAGCGGAACAGGGGGCCTGAACACTGAAGCTTTCTTT.

This clone was counted a single time. This chain links TRBV2 with TRBJ1-1; 9 nucleotides align to TRBD1. The CDR3 contains 13 residues. Germline V CDR1 and CDR2: SNHLY, FYNNEI. The junction had 0 bases not matched to a gene; V was cut back by 6 bases and J by 1 base. The CDR3 protein is CASRQGANTEAFF. The CDR3 DNA sequence: TGTGCCAGCAGACAGGGGGCGAACACTGAAGCTTTCTTT.

The V call is TRBV19, the J call TRBJ2-1; tentatively, D is TRBD1 or TRBD2 (5 bases each). Looked up from germline, CDR1 is LNHDA and CDR2 is SQIVND (reference sequence). The V and J ends lost 7 bases and 2 bases respectively, with 15 bases between them. CDR3 size: 15 residues. The CDR3 sequence: CASNVQVGAYNEQFF. As DNA, the CDR3 is TGTGCCAGTAATGTGCAAGTGGGGGCCTACAATGAGCAGTTCTTC.

The chain joins TRBV19 to TRBJ2-3; 8 bases are a match to TRBD1. With 1 base clipped from V and 2 bases from J, the junction kept 5 bases outside the gene matches. CDR1 is LNHDA and CDR2 is SQIVND in the germline V gene (reference sequence). This CDR3 spans 16 amino acids. The CDR3 protein is CASSIGTGSPTDTQYF. As DNA, the CDR3 is TGTGCCAGTAGTATAGGGACAGGGTCCCCCACAGATACGCAGTATTTT.

This chain joins TRBV12-3 or TRBV12-4 and TRBJ2-7, with a weak D call TRBD1 (5 bases). This CDR3 has 13 residues. The ends were cut back, 5 bases at V and 1 base at J, with 9 bases in the middle. The CDR3 sequence: CASSTTASYEQYF. As DNA, the CDR3 is TGTGCCAGCAGTACGACAGCTTCCTACGAGCAGTACTTC.

This clone was observed a single time. The CDR3 DNA is TGCGCCAGCAGGGCAGGGGGCGTTTCCTACAATGAGCAGTTCTTC. This sequence encodes CASRAGGVSYNEQFF. The chain carries TRBV4-1 and TRBJ2-1; 8 bases are shared with TRBD1. V was clipped by 6 bases and J by 1 base; unmatched bases: 5. The CDR3 has 15 residues. CDR1 is MGHRA and CDR2 is YSYEKL in the germline V gene.

The chain is built from TRBV29-1 and TRBJ2-5; D not resolved. The V end lost 3 bases, the J end lost 5 bases, and 10 bases lay between the germline ends. The CDR3 totals 12 residues. Germline V gene data show CDR1 as SQVTM and CDR2 as ANQGSEA. The CDR3: CSVEVGYETQYF. As DNA, the CDR3 is TGCAGCGTTGAGGTGGGGTACGAGACCCAGTACTTC. The full variable domain, its missing parts supplied by reference TRBV29-1 and TRBJ2-5, is SAVISQKPSRDICQRGTSLTIQCQVDSQVTMMFWYRQQPGQSLTLIATANQGSEATYESGFVIDKFPISRPNLTFSTLTVSNMSPEDSSIYLCSVEVGYETQYFGPGTRLLVL.

The chain couples TRBV27 to TRBJ2-2, with 11 bases aligning to TRBD2. CDR1 is MNHEY and CDR2 is SMNVEV in the germline V gene (reference sequence). CDR3 length equals 14 residues. J lost 4 bases, V lost 10 bases, and 5 bases had no gene match. This chain's CDR3 is CATGTSGSTGELFF. DNA for the CDR3: TGTGCCACGGGAACTAGCGGGAGCACCGGGGAGCTGTTTTTT.

This chain uses TRBV20-1 with TRBJ1-2; no reliable D call. This CDR3 spans 8 amino acids. Between the trimmed V and J ends, which lost 4 bases and 8 bases, there was a span of 2 bases. Per the germline V gene, CDR1 is DFQATT and CDR2 is SNEGSKA (reference sequence). The CDR3 protein is CSANGYTF. CDR3 DNA sequence: TGCAGTGCTAACGGCTACACCTTC.